Listed here is a single T cell receptor (beta chain). Its antigen is not known. The CDR3 has 12 residues. V lost 3 bases, J lost 5 bases, and 10 bases lay in between. The germline V gene encodes CDR1 DFQATT and CDR2 SNEGSKA (reference sequence). The sample originates from a study of response to subunit inactivated influenza vaccine. Overall study findings and caveats: The authors proposed limited new T cell recruitment per seasonal influenza vaccination.

Each CDR3 protein gets one entry after TCRdb re-called the RT-PCR reads with MiXCR. In the table there are 300,000 to 350,000 distinct CDR3 sequences, 21% of which are singletons. This receptor was obtained from a man aged 45 to 75 who received an inactivated influenza vaccine. The material sequenced was PBMCs from blood, taken 21 months after vaccination. This chain connects TRBV20-1 to TRBJ1-1; D uncertain. In DNA form, the CDR3 reads TGCAGTGCTAGGAGAGGGAGGACTGAAGCTTTCTTT. Translating gives CSARRGRTEAFF.